One and the same sample provided the 24 T cell receptor beta chains below, sequenced in a study of T cells in women clearing cervical HPV infection. Profiling relied on immunoSEQ multiplex PCR, and the TCRdb table lists in-frame clones only, not all of them. This sample's table has about 20,000 clones. The sample was blood buffy coat. These receptors were collected from a woman aged 18 to 75 with a cervical HPV16 infection that either progressed to CIN3+ or cleared (not recorded which).

Remarks on this clone: The read halts 3 residues ahead of the CDR3 end, with the missing end drawn from the germline J gene. The J gene is TRBJ1-4, the V gene TRBV20-1, with 7 bases lining up with TRBD1. V was pared by 1 base and J by 7 bases, with 9 bases of the junction left unmatched. In germline, CDR1 is DFQATT, CDR2 SNEGSKA (reference sequence). The CDR3 loop spans 15 amino acids. Here the CDR3 reads CSARGSIGGGEKLFF. CDR3 DNA, as far as it was read: TGCAGTGCTAGAGGGTCCATAGGGGGCGGTGAAAAA.

As concerns this clone: The observed sequence ends 3 residues before the CDR3 terminus, with the missing tail filled in from the germline J gene. This chain connects TRBV7-2 to TRBJ1-2; D remains ambiguous. Looked up from germline, CDR1 is SGHTA and CDR2 is FQGNSA. V lost 5 bases to trimming and J lost 2 bases, with 12 bases between them. There are 14 residues in the CDR3. CDR3 bases read: TGTGCCAGCAGCCGAATACAGAGAAACTATGGC. It codes for CASSRIQRNYG. The entire CDR3 reads CASSRIQRNYGYTF.

Regarding this clone: From the germline J gene comes the end of the CDR3, since the read stops 3 residues before it. This rearrangement joins TRBV2 to TRBJ2-5; maybe TRBD1 (5 bases). Trimming cost V 4 bases and J 0 bases, with 12 bases left between them. The germline gives CDR1 SNHLY, CDR2 FYNNEI. The CDR3 extends over 15 amino acids. This CDR3 is CASSVIGRDQETQYF. The sequenced part of the CDR3 DNA is TGTGCCAGCAGTGTAATCGGCAGGGACCAAGAGACC.

Points on this clone: The read ends 3 residues early relative to the CDR3; the germline J gene fills the gap. The chain joins TRBV5-1 to TRBJ1-2, with TRBD1 matching 8 bases. Germline V gives CDR1 SGHRS, CDR2 YFSETQ. The CDR3 loop spans 13 amino acids. The CDR3 here is CASSWGTGGGYTF. The sequenced CDR3 bases are TGCGCCAGCAGCTGGGGGACAGGTGGCGGC.

About this clone: At one end the junction does not follow the germline gene, possibly because of a read error. The CDR3 goes on 3 residues after the read ends, and that part is filled in from the germline J gene. V usage is TRBV4-2 and J usage is TRBJ1-3, with D uncertain. Germline V CDR1 and CDR2: LGHNA, YNFKEQ. The CDR3 has 16 residues. CDR3 region: CASSQVVSVSGNTIYF. The DNA read from the CDR3 is TGCGCCAGCAGCCAAGTAGTATCCGTCTCTGGAAACACC.

Considering frequency, this clone is medium-sized (0.01 to 0.1%). The read halts 3 residues ahead of the CDR3 end, with the missing end drawn from the germline J gene. This chain links TRBV5-6 with TRBJ2-5; 7 positions agree with TRBD1. Trimming removed 2 bases from V and 0 bases from J; junction bases left unmatched: 1. Germline assignment: CDR1 SGHDT and CDR2 YYEEEE. The CDR3 covers 14 residues. The sequenced CDR3 bases are TGTGCCAGCAGCTTCGGGACAGACCAAGAGACC. It is translated as CASSFGTDQET. The CDR3, in full, reads CASSFGTDQETQYF.

Comment on this clone: Read sequence stops 3 residues before the CDR3 end, and the germline J gene provides the missing end. V and J are TRBV7-2 and TRBJ2-7; weak D call: TRBD2 (7 bases). The CDR3 is 15 amino acids. V gave up 0 bases and J gave up 3 bases, with 12 bases separating them. CDR1 is SGHTA and CDR2 is FQGNSA in the germline V gene. CDR3 DNA, as far as it was read: TGTGCCAGCAGCTTAGCGGGCGGGGGCTTCTACGAG. Protein product: CASSLAGGGFYE. The whole CDR3 region reads CASSLAGGGFYEQYF.

Points on this clone: The sequence runs out 3 residues before the end of the CDR3; the remainder is reconstructed from the germline J gene. The rearrangement links TRBV20-1 to TRBJ2-2, with TRBD2 identical over 10 bases. The ends lost 5 bases at V and 7 bases at J; junction bases unmatched: 7. Looked up from germline, CDR1 is DFQATT and CDR2 is SNEGSKA (reference sequence). This CDR3 is 14 amino acids long. The CDR3 spells CSARSGGAVGELFF. CDR3 DNA, as far as it was read: TGCAGTGCTCGGAGCGGGGGGGCGGTCGGGGAG.

Worth noting for this clone: The missing CDR3 end, 3 residues past where the read stops, is filled in from the germline J gene. The chain combines TRBV5-1 with TRBJ2-7; D may be TRBD2 (7 bases). The CDR3 sequence is 14 residues long. Germline V gene lookup returns CDR1 SGHRS and CDR2 YFSETQ. V lost 4 bases and J 5 bases, leaving 16 bases between the germline ends. CDR3 protein: CASSVRGALDEQYF. The CDR3 bases that were read are TGCGCCAGCAGCGTTCGGGGGGCTTTGGACGAG.

This clone is labeled large based on frequency. The DNA ends 3 residues before the CDR3 does, and the rest of the CDR3 is filled in from the germline J gene. The chain links TRBV5-4 to TRBJ2-6; the match to TRBD1 covers 7 bases. With V trimmed by 2 bases and J by 0 bases, 2 bases remained unmatched. CDR1 SGHNT and CDR2 YYREEE come from the germline V gene (reference sequence). The CDR3 runs 16 residues. The covered CDR3 bases are TGTGCCAGCAGCTTAGGACAGGCCTCTGGGGCCAACGTC. This encodes CASSLGQASGANV. The entire CDR3 protein reads CASSLGQASGANVLTF.

As to this clone: The DNA ends 3 residues before the CDR3 does, and the rest of the CDR3 is filled in from the germline J gene. The chain uses TRBV7-2 and TRBJ2-7; 9 bases agree with TRBD1. Germline assignment: CDR1 SGHTA and CDR2 FQGNSA. J was trimmed by 5 bases and V by 5 bases; bases with no gene match: 7. This CDR3 comprises 14 residues. The sequenced part of the CDR3 DNA is TGTGCCAGCAGCGTTAACAGGGGGCAGCACGAG. The encoded protein is CASSVNRGQHE. The whole CDR3 is CASSVNRGQHEQYF.

Points on this clone: The read comes to an end 3 residues before the CDR3 does, leaving the germline J gene to fill in the end. The V call is TRBV18, the J call TRBJ2-3; maybe TRBD2 (7 bases). Per the germline V gene, CDR1 is KGHSH and CDR2 is LQKENI. V was pared by 0 bases and J by 0 bases, with 10 bases between. The CDR3 loop spans 16 amino acids. CDR3 bases read: TGTGCCAGCTCACCACCGGGGGGGGCCAGCACAGATACG. Amino acids: CASSPPGGASTDT. The complete CDR3 reads CASSPPGGASTDTQYF.

Points on this clone: The read stops 3 residues short of the end of the CDR3; the missing end is completed from the germline J gene. J is TRBJ2-7 and V is TRBV5-1; maybe TRBD1 (6 bases). V was shortened by 1 base and J by 3 bases, with 11 bases between the two germline ends. CDR1 and CDR2 (germline): SGHRS, YFSETQ. The CDR3 length is 14 residues. CDR3 DNA (partial): TGCGCCAGCAGCTTGAGCAGGGGCTTCTACGAG. Translation: CASSLSRGFYE. The complete CDR3 protein is CASSLSRGFYEQYF.

Points on this clone: The CDR3 end falls 3 residues outside the read, so it is completed with the germline J gene. This chain uses TRBV7-8 with TRBJ2-7; the match to TRBD2 covers 9 bases. Germline V lookup: CDR1 SGHVS, CDR2 FQNEAQ. J was trimmed by 2 bases and V by 5 bases; bases with no gene match: 4. The CDR3 is made up of 14 amino acids. The sequenced part of the CDR3 DNA is TGTGCCAGCAGCACTAGCGGGCCACCCTACGAG. Translated: CASSTSGPPYE. The full CDR3 protein reads CASSTSGPPYEQYF.

On this clone: The read terminates 3 residues ahead of where the CDR3 ends, so the germline J gene completes it. The chain joins TRBV7-2 to TRBJ2-7; the match to TRBD1 covers 7 bases. V was pared by 2 bases and J by 3 bases, with 7 bases of the junction left unmatched. This CDR3 has 15 amino acids. Germline CDR1 SGHTA, CDR2 FQGNSA. Partial CDR3 DNA: TGTGCCAGCAGCTTATCCGGGACAGACCTCTACGAG. Its translation is CASSLSGTDLYE. The CDR3 in its entirety is CASSLSGTDLYEQYF.

In the case of this clone: Read coverage stops 3 residues before the CDR3 terminus; the germline J gene supplies the remainder. V and J are TRBV2 and TRBJ1-1, with 11 positions matching TRBD1. The germline CDR1 and CDR2 sequences are SNHLY and FYNNEI. This CDR3 is built from 17 residues. J lost 0 bases, V lost 5 bases, and 8 bases had no gene match. The covered CDR3 bases are TGTGCCAGCAGTCTCCGAGGGACAGGGGGTGTGAACACTGAA. Translating it yields CASSLRGTGGVNTE. The whole CDR3 reads CASSLRGTGGVNTEAFF.

Concerning this clone itself: The read ends 3 residues before the CDR3 terminus; that terminus is restored from the germline J gene. V and J are TRBV20-1 and TRBJ2-4, with a tentative D call TRBD2 (5 bases). The V end lost 4 bases, the J end lost 0 bases, and 13 bases lay between the germline ends. Per the germline V gene, CDR1 is DFQATT and CDR2 is SNEGSKA (reference sequence). CDR3 length: 15 amino acids. CDR3 bases read: TGCAGTGCTACTCCAGCGGCCGAAGCCAAAAACATT. It yields the protein CSATPAAEAKNI. The complete CDR3 sequence is CSATPAAEAKNIQYF.

With regard to this clone: The read comes to an end 3 residues before the CDR3 does, leaving the germline J gene to fill in the end. V gene TRBV18 combines with J gene TRBJ2-7; 12 bases match TRBD2. Germline trimming cut 3 bases from V and 1 base from J; bases unmatched to any gene: 7. The V gene's germline CDR1 is KGHSH and CDR2 LQKENI. CDR3 length: 17 amino acids. CDR3 bases read: TGTGCCAGCTCACCCGGACTAGCGGGGATAGTATCCTACGAG. Translating gives CASSPGLAGIVSYE. Given in full, the CDR3 is CASSPGLAGIVSYEQYF. The full variable domain, completed using reference TRBV18 and TRBJ2-7, is NAGVMQNPRHLVRRRGQEARLRCSPMKGHSHVYWYRQLPEEGLKFMVYLQKENIIDESGMPKERFSAEFPKEGPSILRIQQVVRGDSAAYFCASSPGLAGIVSYEQYFGPGTRLTVT.

About this clone: The read terminates 3 residues ahead of where the CDR3 ends, so the germline J gene completes it. V and J are TRBV20-1 and TRBJ2-2; D may be TRBD1 (6 bases). The germline CDR1 and CDR2 sequences are DFQATT and SNEGSKA (reference sequence). V was trimmed by 2 bases and J by 1 base, leaving 14 bases between them. The CDR3 sequence is 16 residues long. CDR3: CSARQYRDRNTGELFF. CDR3 DNA, as far as it was read: TGCAGTGCTAGACAGTACAGGGACCGGAACACCGGGGAG.

Turning to this clone: The CDR3 goes on 3 residues after the read ends, and that part is filled in from the germline J gene. This chain joins TRBV11-1 and TRBJ2-1; no definite D call. V was clipped by 5 bases and J by 0 bases, with 11 bases between them. CDR3 length equals 15 residues. Looked up from germline, CDR1 is SGHAT and CDR2 is FQDESV (reference sequence). The CDR3 spells CASSPVRSSYNEQFF. CDR3 DNA, as far as it was read: TGTGCCAGCAGCCCGGTCAGGAGCTCCTACAATGAG.

Comments on this clone: The DNA ends 3 residues before the CDR3 does, and the rest of the CDR3 is filled in from the germline J gene. V is TRBV29-1 and J is TRBJ1-1; D not certain. Trimming stripped 7 bases from V and 3 bases from J, with 21 bases between. Germline V gene lookup returns CDR1 SQVTM and CDR2 ANQGSEA. The CDR3 is 15 residues long. This chain's CDR3 is CSACHPRGWDTEAFF. The covered CDR3 bases are TGCAGCGCATGTCACCCACGCGGCTGGGACACTGAA.

Remarks on this clone: The read falls 3 residues short of the CDR3 end, and the missing part is taken from the germline J gene. This chain connects TRBV2 to TRBJ2-1; D might be TRBD2 (5 bases). Germline CDR1 reads SNHLY; CDR2 reads FYNNEI. Trimming took 3 bases from V and 9 from J, leaving 18 bases between them. The CDR3 totals 15 residues. The sequenced CDR3 bases are TGTGCCAGCAGTGAGAGGTTAGCTAGCCCATCTGAG. Translation: CASSERLASPSE. The full CDR3 protein is CASSERLASPSEQFF.

Concerning this clone itself: The read falls 3 residues short of the CDR3 end, and the missing part is taken from the germline J gene. The rearrangement joins TRBV2 to TRBJ1-5; 8 nucleotides align to TRBD1. CDR1 SNHLY and CDR2 FYNNEI come from the germline V gene. This CDR3 contains 13 residues. The V segment lost 6 bases and the J segment 5 bases; nucleotides outside the gene matches: 3. The CDR3 spells CASRETGDQPQHF. The DNA read from the CDR3 is TGTGCCAGCAGGGAGACAGGGGATCAGCCC.

Worth noting for this clone: The read gets to within 3 residues of the CDR3 end, and the germline J gene fills in the rest. The chain joins TRBV11-1 to TRBJ2-5, with a weak D call TRBD1 (6 bases). V lost 2 bases, J lost 1 base, and 11 bases lay in between. CDR3 size: 15 residues. In germline, CDR1 is SGHAT, CDR2 FQDESV (reference sequence). The CDR3 here is CASSLHPQGQETQYF. Partial CDR3 DNA: TGTGCCAGCAGCTTACACCCACAGGGCCAAGAGACC.